Presented here are 9 T cell receptor beta chains from one specimen sequenced in a study of OX40 agonist ivuxolimab in advanced cancers. The library relied on the immunoSEQ multiplex PCR assay. This is the immuneACCESS table as TCRdb keeps it, with only in-frame sequences that have V and J called. A part of the clones is gone; compared with another copy, unresolved V genes explain less than half, and the rest is unexplained. This sample holds roughly 110,000 clones; around 93% were observed only once. The top ten constitute around 1.2% of the sample. The source material was CD4+ or CD8+ T cells sorted from blood, sampled in a trial of the OX40 agonist ivuxolimab. Every receptor here comes from an adult with an advanced solid tumor such as melanoma, head and neck, liver or kidney cancer.

The chain combines TRBV28 with TRBJ2-5; 9 bases are a match to TRBD2. The J call may be wrong; the DNA end is better matched by TRBJ2-7. This CDR3 comprises 16 residues. Germline CDR1 MDHEN, CDR2 SYDVKM. For the CDR3, the DNA is TGTGCCAGCAGTTTATCTGACGCGGGAGGGTCCTACGAGCAGTACTTC. It translates to CASSLSDAGGSYEQYF.

The gene calls are TRBV5-6 and TRBJ2-7; D unresolved. From germline, CDR1 is SGHDT and CDR2 YYEEEE. V gave up 4 bases and J gave up 2 bases, with 19 bases separating them. This CDR3 is built from 16 residues. DNA of the CDR3: TGTGCCAGCAGCCTCCAAAAGGGCGGACCGCCCTACGAGCAGTACTTC. Translation: CASSLQKGGPPYEQYF.

The rearrangement uses TRBV28 and TRBJ2-7; possible D gene TRBD1, 5 bases. CDR1 is MDHEN and CDR2 is SYDVKM in the germline V gene. CDR3 length: 15 amino acids. V lost 2 bases and J 4 bases, leaving 15 bases between the germline ends. CDR3 amino acids: CASSLQGAVGYEQYF. CDR3 nucleotide sequence: TGTGCCAGCAGTTTACAGGGCGCGGTAGGGTACGAGCAGTACTTC.

The chain carries TRBV5-8 and TRBJ1-5; maybe TRBD1 (5 bases). The CDR3 totals 16 residues. V lost 7 bases, J lost 0 bases, and 17 bases lay in between. Germline values: CDR1 SGHTS, CDR2 YDEGEE. The CDR3 DNA reads as TGTGCCAGCGACTCGGGACGCATCAATAGCAATCAGCCCCAGCATTTT. This sequence encodes CASDSGRINSNQPQHF.

The V call is TRBV18, the J call TRBJ2-3, with 9 bases identical to TRBD1. CDR1 KGHSH and CDR2 LQKENI come from the germline V gene. Unmatched junction bases numbered 7, after V lost 4 bases and J lost 2 bases. The CDR3 is 16 amino acids. The CDR3 region has the DNA TGTGCCAGCTCACTTTGGGGACAGGGTCTCACAGATACGCAGTATTTT. Amino acids: CASSLWGQGLTDTQYF.

This sequence joins TRBV28 and TRBJ1-5; D is unclear. This CDR3 region has 15 residues. Per the germline V gene, CDR1 is MDHEN and CDR2 is SYDVKM. Trimming removed 4 bases at V and 4 bases at J, with 14 bases between. The CDR3: CASSSSGRLNQPQHF. The CDR3 nucleotides read TGTGCCAGCAGTTCATCAGGACGGCTTAATCAGCCCCAGCATTTT.

The V gene is TRBV7-2, the J gene TRBJ1-1, with D possibly TRBD1 on 6 matching bases. Germline assignment: CDR1 SGHTA and CDR2 FQGNSA. The CDR3 spans 15 residues. Trimming pared 6 bases from V and 0 bases from J, leaving 14 bases between. The CDR3 nucleotides read TGTGCCAGCAGGTTTGAGGGGGGGATGAACACTGAAGCTTTCTTT. As protein: CASRFEGGMNTEAFF. The whole variable domain, remainder taken from reference TRBV7-2 and TRBJ1-1, is GAGVSQSPSNKVTEKGKDVELRCDPISGHTALYWYRQSLGQGLEFLIYFQGNSAPDKSGLPSDRFSAERTGGSVSTLTIQRTQQEDSAVYLCASRFEGGMNTEAFFGQGTRLTVV.

This chain joins TRBV6-1 and TRBJ2-3, with D hard to call. V was clipped by 6 bases and J by 2 bases, with 6 bases between them. Germline CDR1 reads MNHNS; CDR2 reads SASEGT. The CDR3 sequence is 12 residues long. This CDR3 reads CASSYTTDTQYF. DNA for the CDR3: TGTGCCAGCAGCTACACCACAGATACGCAGTATTTT.

The J gene is TRBJ2-7, the V gene TRBV2; the match to TRBD2 covers 10 bases. The CDR3 is made up of 14 amino acids. Germline CDR1 SNHLY, CDR2 FYNNEI. With 2 bases clipped from V and 3 bases from J, the junction kept 1 base outside the gene matches. The CDR3 coding sequence is TGTGCCAGCAGTGAACTAGCGGGGGACTACGAGCAGTACTTC. Residues: CASSELAGDYEQYF.